This entry describes one TCR beta chain. Its antigen is not yet known. There are no base qualities to consult, and no much larger clone falls within one base. The library was built by means of the immunoSEQ multiplex PCR assay. Per the source publication's procedure: To diagnose cytomegalovirus status from the catalog of TCR beta chain sequences, a statistical classification framework was built. TCRdb took over this immuneACCESS table, retaining in-frame rearrangements with V and J assigned. Such tables are incomplete; in checked studies, under half of the missing clones stem from an unresolved V gene, and the remainder is unexplained. V and J calls and clone size come straight from that table; D and trimming were deduced from the DNA. In all, the sample holds more than 250,000 clones, and roughly 85% of those were seen once. The ten top clones hold around 0.84% of the sample. The data belong to a study of cytomegalovirus exposure and HLA in healthy donors (dated by TCRdb to 2016 to 2017). As for the study more broadly: A later analysis indicated that the 90 to 150 validation repertoires were generated on the platform also employed for the 670 or so repertoires of the first cohort. The study aimed to test whether signatures of past pathogen exposure could be identified by cataloging public T cell receptors. In addition to the first cohort of several hundred subjects, a separate validation cohort of 120 different subjects was used. To predict cytomegalovirus infection status, the study combined high-throughput TCR immunosequencing, statistical association of individual TCRs with disease status, and machine learning.

Unmatched junction bases come to 10, with V trimmed by 5 bases and J by 3 bases. The CDR3 runs 15 residues from the cysteine to the phenylalanine. Here the CDR3 DNA is all that survives: 45 bases in frame from base 1. Based on the germline V gene (reference sequence), the CDR1 and CDR2 sequences are PRHDT and FYEKMQ. Donors formed part of the validation cohort, which comprised 95 to 150 subjects and was distinct from the first cohort of 550 to 850 subjects. What the research found in general, with its limitations: In vitro tests confirmed that a few of the cytomegalovirus-associated TCR beta chains recognize cytomegalovirus antigens. Most TCR sequences were seen in very few donors, while some public TCRs were found in many individuals. The classifier was reported to diagnose cytomegalovirus status with high specificity and sensitivity in both the original and validation cohorts. A later analysis had no HLA typing for the validation cohort, so co-occurrence there was scored across all 110 or so repertoires. In a later analysis, TCRs clustered in the first cohort were found to also tend to co-occur in the approximately 120 validation repertoires, with about 93% of cluster scores above 0. It was suggested by the authors that the approach could potentially be generalized to other disease states and immunological phenotypes. The study listed 164 TCR beta chains as associated with cytomegalovirus.

The material sequenced was PBMCs. The chain employs TRBV13 and TRBJ2-7; 7 bases in the middle match TRBD2. The receptor was derived from a woman under 30 in good health and CMV-seronegative. The base sequence is TGTGCCAGCAGCCCCACGACTAGCTTCGGCTACGAGCAGTACTTC. This gives the protein CASSPTTSFGYEQYF.